The 2 T cell receptor beta chains below were found in one sample sequenced in a study of regulatory T cells in long-lasting Graves disease. Described time point: persistent/refractory GD, antithyroid drugs over 5 years with positive TRAb. Preparation of the TCR library used RNA extracted from PBMCs. According to the study, TCR beta libraries were built with iRepertoire HTBI primers and CDR3-region Arm-PCR. TCRdb reprocessed the multiplex PCR reads via MiXCR and lists one record per CDR3 protein. Here the sample spans approximately 350,000 distinct CDR3 sequences, around 23% being singletons. This specimen consisted of peripheral blood mononuclear cells (PBMCs), obtained when the disease was refractory, from a patient treated with antithyroid drugs. These receptors were collected from a woman aged 40-49 years with Graves disease.

This clonotype was found many times. This sequence joins TRBV28 and TRBJ1-2; D remains unclear. The CDR3 contains 15 residues. Trimming removed 5 bases at V and 0 bases at J, with 13 bases between. Germline CDR1 is MDHEN and CDR2 is SYDVKM. CDR3 residues: CASSLLGRANYGYTF. CDR3 DNA sequence: TGTGCCAGCAGTCTCCTGGGGAGAGCTAACTATGGCTACACCTTC.

This clonotype has ten or more counts. The V gene is TRBV11-2, the J gene TRBJ2-7, with D unresolved. The length of the CDR3 is 12 residues. CDR1 and CDR2 (germline): SGHAT, FQNNGV. V was shortened by 6 bases and J by 1 base, with 7 bases between the two germline ends. The CDR3 loop is CASRRNSYEQYF. CDR3 nucleotide sequence: TGTGCCAGCAGGCGAAATTCCTACGAGCAGTACTTC.